The 18 T cell receptor beta chains reported below all come from one sample, sequenced in a study of T cells in Graves' hyperthyroidism and ophthalmopathy. Using RNA transcripts as the source, TCR beta CDR3 regions were amplified. The HTBI set primed first-round TCR CDR3 RT-PCR. TCRdb processed the multiplex PCR reads anew with MiXCR; each CDR3 protein has one entry. The sample contains some 600,000 distinct CDR3 sequences, over 11% of which appear only once. The sequencing sample was made of blood. The receptors were sampled from a young woman with Graves' hyperthyroidism that later progressed to Graves' ophthalmopathy.

Many counts were recorded for this clonotype. The rearrangement uses TRBV12-3 or TRBV12-4 and TRBJ2-1; 10 bases agree with TRBD1. The junction had 6 bases not matched to a gene; V was cut back by 2 bases and J by 8 bases. The CDR3 has 15 residues. The CDR3 DNA reads as TGTGCCAGCAGTTTATGGGGACAGGGGAATCATGAGCAGTTCTTC. This gives the protein CASSLWGQGNHEQFF.

V gene TRBV6-5 combines with J gene TRBJ2-5, with a tentative D call TRBD2 (5 bases). The CDR3 is 14 residues long. V was clipped by 1 base and J by 0 bases, with 6 bases between them. From germline, CDR1 is MNHEY and CDR2 SVGAGI. The CDR3 DNA is TGTGCCAGCAGTTACTGGCGGGACCAAGAGACCCAGTACTTC. Translated: CASSYWRDQETQYF.

This chain links TRBV18 with TRBJ1-1; D is possibly TRBD1 (5 bases). CDR1 and CDR2 from the germline V gene are KGHSH and LQKENI. Deletions cut 6 bases from V and 3 bases from J, with 14 bases between. The CDR3 consists of 14 residues. The DNA of the CDR3 is TGTGCCAGCTCGCGCATAGACAGATACACTGAAGCTTTCTTT. Amino acids: CASSRIDRYTEAFF.

Only a few counts were recorded for this clonotype. A read error is possible here, since a much larger clone lies one base away. This rearrangement joins TRBV3-1 to TRBJ2-2, with D unclear. V was clipped by 1 base and J by 1 base, with 4 bases between them. The CDR3 consists of 14 residues. Germline-derived CDR1 and CDR2 are LGHDT and YNNKEL (reference sequence). The CDR3 DNA follows: TGTGCCAGCAGCCAAGTAGGGAACACCGGGGAGCTGTTTTTT. Residues: CASSQVGNTGELFF.

This clonotype was counted at least ten times. The V and J genes are TRBV3-1 and TRBJ2-7; maybe TRBD2 (6 bases). V lost 0 bases to trimming and J lost 0 bases, with 9 bases between them. CDR3 length: 15 amino acids. CDR1 is LGHDT, CDR2 YNNKEL, per germline (reference sequence). CDR3 sequence reads: CASSQEGGSSYEQYF. For the CDR3, the DNA is TGTGCCAGCAGCCAAGAGGGAGGTTCCTCCTACGAGCAGTACTTC.

This clonotype showed up many times. Germline is not matched at one junction end, which may reflect a read error. Here the CDR3 reads CASSLGAGVNEQYF. The CDR3 DNA reads as TGTGCCAGCAGCTTAGGAGCGGGAGTGAACGAGCAGTACTTC. The chain couples TRBV5-1 to TRBJ2-7, with 8 nucleotides matching TRBD2. Germline V gene data show CDR1 as SGHRS and CDR2 as YFSETQ. The CDR3 has 14 residues.

Turning to this clonotype: A much larger clone differs by one base, so this may be a read error. The CDR3 nucleotides are TGTGCCAGCAGCAACTACTATGGCTACACCTTC. It is translated as CASSNYYGYTF. V is TRBV7-3 and J is TRBJ1-2; no clear D. CDR3 length equals 11 residues. CDR1 is SGHTA and CDR2 is FQGTGA in the germline V gene. Trimming removed 5 bases at V and 3 bases at J, with 4 bases between.

This clonotype was seen many times. J is TRBJ1-5 and V is TRBV28; D remains unclear. V was shortened by 7 bases and J by 0 bases, with 4 bases between the two germline ends. CDR3 length equals 12 residues. CDR1 is MDHEN, CDR2 SYDVKM, per germline. This CDR3 is CASTISNQPQHF. The CDR3 region has the DNA TGTGCCAGCACCATTAGCAATCAGCCCCAGCATTTT.

This clonotype turned up a few times. The chain employs TRBV30 and TRBJ2-2, with 14 bases that match TRBD2. Looked up from germline, CDR1 is GTSNPN and CDR2 is SVGIG (reference sequence). V was clipped by 4 bases and J by 6 bases; unmatched bases: 7. The CDR3 consists of 16 residues. The CDR3 spells CAWTLGLAGVAGELFF. In DNA, the CDR3 is TGTGCCTGGACTCTGGGACTAGCGGGAGTAGCCGGGGAGCTGTTTTTT.

Only a few counts were recorded for this clonotype. A read error may explain this, as a much larger clone is one base away. The V and J genes are TRBV5-1 and TRBJ1-1, with 7 bases matching TRBD1. Germline trimming cut 4 bases from V and 6 bases from J; bases unmatched to any gene: 6. The germline CDR1 and CDR2 sequences are SGHRS and YFSETQ. This CDR3 spans 13 amino acids. The CDR3 coding sequence is TGCGCCAGCAGCCTAGGACAGGACTCTGAAGCTTTCTTT. Translated: CASSLGQDSEAFF.

This clonotype was seen more than once but under ten times. The gene calls are TRBV9 and TRBJ2-1; D not certain. Looked up from germline, CDR1 is SGDLS and CDR2 is YYNGEE. V lost 3 bases, J lost 10 bases, and 11 bases lay in between. This CDR3 region has 12 residues. CDR3 sequence: CASSAQYTEQFF. DNA for the CDR3: TGTGCCAGCAGCGCCCAGTACACCGAGCAGTTCTTC.

In this sample, this clonotype turned up many times. CDR3 sequence (DNA): TGTGCCAGCAACCCAAGGGGACAGGGGGCATTGTGTGAAAAACTGTTTTTT. Encoded protein: CASNPRGQGALCEKLFF. V and J are TRBV12-3 or TRBV12-4 and TRBJ1-4, with TRBD1 matching over 12 bases. This CDR3 is 17 amino acids long. The trim removed 7 bases at V and 7 bases at J, leaving 13 bases unmatched.

The V gene is TRBV11-2, the J gene TRBJ1-2, with D perhaps matching TRBD1 (6 bases). Germline V lookup: CDR1 SGHAT, CDR2 FQNNGV. V lost 5 bases and J lost 3, with 16 bases in between. The CDR3 contains 15 residues. The CDR3 coding sequence is TGTGCCAGCAGCGGTCGGGGGGGGCAGGACTATGGCTACACCTTC. Protein sequence: CASSGRGGQDYGYTF. The full variable domain, its missing parts supplied by reference TRBV11-2 and TRBJ1-2, is EAGVAQSPRYKIIEKRQSVAFWCNPISGHATLYWYQQILGQGPKLLIQFQNNGVVDDSQLPKDRFSAERLKGVDSTLKIQPAKLEDSAVYLCASSGRGGQDYGYTFGSGTRLTVV.

For this clonotype: This could be a read error, since a much larger clone is one nucleotide away. The chain is built from TRBV10-3 and TRBJ2-7; D may be TRBD1 (8 bases). This CDR3 spans 13 amino acids. Germline V gene sequence: CDR1 ENHRY, CDR2 SYGVKD. CDR3 amino acids: CTILDREGNEQYF. DNA for the CDR3: TGTACCATCCTGGACAGGGAGGGAAACGAGCAGTACTTC.

This clonotype was found many times. J is TRBJ1-1 and V is TRBV6-5; D may be TRBD1 (6 bases). The CDR3 loop spans 16 amino acids. The V gene's germline CDR1 is MNHEY and CDR2 SVGAGI. V was cut by 0 bases and J by 2 bases, with 13 bases left in between. The CDR3 DNA follows: TGTGCCAGCAGTTACTCGCAGGGGCAGCAAAACACTGAAGCTTTCTTT. This encodes CASSYSQGQQNTEAFF.

In this sample, this clonotype turned up many times. This sequence joins TRBV20-1 and TRBJ1-5; D remains unclear. V dropped 7 bases and J dropped 0 bases, with 13 bases sitting between them. The CDR3 spans 14 residues. Germline lookup yields CDR1 DFQATT and CDR2 SNEGSKA (reference sequence). DNA of the CDR3: TGCAGTGTCCCTCTGGGTACTAGCAATCAGCCCCAGCATTTT. Amino acids: CSVPLGTSNQPQHF.

This clonotype showed up just a few times. This rearrangement joins TRBV6-1 to TRBJ2-6, with D possibly being TRBD1 (6 bases). CDR3 size: 19 residues. Per the germline V gene, CDR1 is MNHNS and CDR2 is SASEGT. V lost 8 bases to trimming and J lost 0 bases, with 23 bases between them. CDR3 protein: CASALGQGRAVSGANVLTF. CDR3 DNA: TGTGCCAGCGCTCTTGGCCAGGGGCGGGCTGTCTCTGGGGCCAACGTCCTGACTTTC.

The chain employs TRBV20-1 and TRBJ2-1; TRBD2 matches at 9 bases. This CDR3 has 16 amino acids. The trim removed 0 bases at V and 3 bases at J, leaving 6 bases unmatched. Germline V CDR1 and CDR2: DFQATT, SNEGSKA (reference sequence). CDR3 amino acids: CSAREGGRANYNEQFF. Written as DNA, the CDR3 is TGCAGTGCTAGAGAAGGCGGGAGGGCCAACTACAATGAGCAGTTCTTC.